This T cell receptor beta chain was captured by sequencing in a study of shared clonotypes between healthy human individuals. Study-level background: A couple of women and a few men aged 18 to 49 made up the donors.

The study's findings and limits: Among donors, clonotype sharing was expected to be affected by sequencing depth.

Unsorted samples relied on about 86 million PBMCs, which served as the source of genomic DNA. This CDR3 spans 16 amino acids. V shed 0 bases, J shed 3 bases, and the junction held 2 bases outside the gene matches. Germline CDR1 KGHSH, CDR2 LQKENI. Method: immunoSEQ multiplex PCR; TCRdb's copy keeps in-frame clones and lacks some. The sample carries about 480,000 clones, 70% to 80% recorded once. With respect to this clone: The antigen remains unidentified.

The chain carries TRBV18 and TRBJ2-1; TRBD1 matches 10 bases. The clonotype was recovered from a woman aged 40 to 49 in good health. Some clones in this sample may be carry-over from other donors' samples. Sequenced sample: PBMCs. The DNA for the CDR3 is TGTGCCAGCTCACCACCATGGGACAGGGGCTACAATGAGCAGTTCTTC. This encodes CASSPPWDRGYNEQFF.